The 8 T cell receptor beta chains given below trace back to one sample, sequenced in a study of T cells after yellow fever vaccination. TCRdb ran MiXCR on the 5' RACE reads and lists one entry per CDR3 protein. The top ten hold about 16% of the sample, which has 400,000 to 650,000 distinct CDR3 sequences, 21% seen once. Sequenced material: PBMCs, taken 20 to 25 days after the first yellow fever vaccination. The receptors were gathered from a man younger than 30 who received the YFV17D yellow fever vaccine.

The CDR3 DNA sequence: TGTGTCAGCAGCTTAGTTTCCAGGGAGGGTCACTACGAGCAGTACGTC. Amino acid sequence: CVSSLVSREGHYEQYV. The chain joins TRBV7-9 to TRBJ2-7; 7 nucleotides align to TRBD2. CDR3 size: 16 residues. Germline assignment: CDR1 SEHNR and CDR2 FQNEAQ (reference sequence).

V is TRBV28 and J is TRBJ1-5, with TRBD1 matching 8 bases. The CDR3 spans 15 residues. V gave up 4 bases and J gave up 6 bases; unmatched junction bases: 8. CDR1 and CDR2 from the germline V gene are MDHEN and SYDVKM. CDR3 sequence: CASSSLTGGAQPQHF. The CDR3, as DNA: TGTGCCAGCAGTTCTCTTACAGGGGGGGCTCAGCCCCAGCATTTT.

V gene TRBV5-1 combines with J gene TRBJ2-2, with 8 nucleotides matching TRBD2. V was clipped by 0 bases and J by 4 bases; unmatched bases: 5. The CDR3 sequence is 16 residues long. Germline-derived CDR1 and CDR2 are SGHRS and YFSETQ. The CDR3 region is CASSLVTSGPTGELFF. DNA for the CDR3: TGCGCCAGCAGCTTGGTCACTAGCGGACCCACCGGGGAGCTGTTTTTT.

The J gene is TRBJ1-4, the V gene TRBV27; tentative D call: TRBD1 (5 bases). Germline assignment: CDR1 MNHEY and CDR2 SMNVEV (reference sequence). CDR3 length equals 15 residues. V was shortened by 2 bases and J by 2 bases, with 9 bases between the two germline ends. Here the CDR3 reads CASSLRWGTNEKLFF. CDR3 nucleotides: TGTGCCAGCAGTTTAAGATGGGGGACTAATGAAAAACTGTTTTTT.

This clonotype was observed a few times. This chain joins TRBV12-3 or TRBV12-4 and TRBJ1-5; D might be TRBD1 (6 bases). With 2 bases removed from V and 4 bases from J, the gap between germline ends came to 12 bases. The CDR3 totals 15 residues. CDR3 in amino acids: CASSLLGHSNQPQHF. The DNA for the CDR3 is TGTGCCAGCAGTTTACTGGGACATTCGAATCAGCCCCAGCATTTT.

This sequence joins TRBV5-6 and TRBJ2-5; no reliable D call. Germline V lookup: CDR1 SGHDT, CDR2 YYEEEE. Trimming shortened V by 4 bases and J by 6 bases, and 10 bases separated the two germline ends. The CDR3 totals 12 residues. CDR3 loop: CASSRGLQTQYF. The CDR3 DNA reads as TGTGCCAGCAGCCGTGGTCTTCAGACCCAGTACTTC.

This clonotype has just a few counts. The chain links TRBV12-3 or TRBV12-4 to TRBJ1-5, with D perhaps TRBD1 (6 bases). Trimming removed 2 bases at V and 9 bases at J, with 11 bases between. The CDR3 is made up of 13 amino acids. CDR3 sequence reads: CASSLQEGGPQHF. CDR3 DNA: TGTGCCAGCAGTTTACAGGAAGGGGGGCCCCAGCATTTT.

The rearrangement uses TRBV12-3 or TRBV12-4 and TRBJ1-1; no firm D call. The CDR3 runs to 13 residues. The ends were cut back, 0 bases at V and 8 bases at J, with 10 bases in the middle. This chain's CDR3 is CASSLAVFAEAFF. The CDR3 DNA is TGTGCCAGCAGTTTAGCCGTTTTCGCCGAAGCTTTCTTT.